The sequence of this TCR beta chain was determined in a study of T cells in Graves' hyperthyroidism and ophthalmopathy (dated by TCRdb to between 2018 and 2021). With regard to the full study: Peripheral blood was collected at initial diagnosis, before any treatment. To identify distinguishing TCR V-J signatures, a discovery cohort of about a hundred patients was used, comprising some 45 with Graves' ophthalmopathy and around 60 with stable Graves' hyperthyroidism. Prospective prediction of ophthalmopathy was tested in an independent validation cohort of under 20 hyperthyroidism patients and roughly 16 patients who later progressed to ophthalmopathy. The 100 or so discovery patients were divided at random into training and test sets in a 7:3 ratio. In addition, the study compared T-cell repertoires in thyroid tissue and in blood from five or six Graves' hyperthyroidism patients. After blood sampling, hyperthyroidism patients were treated with methimazole at a starting dose of 30 mg daily, and ophthalmopathy patients were treated with high-dose intravenous methylprednisolone. The paper reports TCR Vbeta CDR3 sequencing of 140 or so peripheral blood samples: around 45 ophthalmopathy, about 75 hyperthyroidism and approximately 17 progressor patients.

Amplification of TCR beta CDR3 regions was carried out from RNA transcripts. For the first round of RT-PCR on the TCR CDR3, the HTBI primer set was used together with the Qiagen OneStep RT-PCR kit. Libraries were constructed in a second round of multiplex PCR, after which size selection and purification were performed. The libraries were sequenced on an Illumina HiSeq2000 using paired-end 100 bp reads. Per the authors' processing: SOAPnuke was used to process the raw data, throwing out any read that contained adapters or uncalled bases, had a mean Phred below 15, or lacked an exact constant-primer or identifier match. COPE v1.2.5 was used to merge the high-quality paired reads, and each unique nucleotide sequence was defined as a clonotype. Clonotypes were aligned to IMGT TRBV, TRBD and TRBJ reference segments using MiTCR v1.1. The analysis was restricted to V-J combinations with a frequency above 0.0001, which together covered roughly 99% of the repertoires. The TCS score was defined as F50 (clonal expansion) divided by E x V (chaos), with BLOSUM62-based TCRdist calculated between CDR3 peptides within each V-J. Welch's t-statistics and random forest reduced 500 to 650 V-J features to roughly 13, which were used in a naive Bayes classifier (R e1071). The raw public data were reprocessed by TCRdb itself: fastp quality trimming at Q25, MiXCR clonotype calling, in-frame beta chains only. All rows with the same CDR3 protein become a single entry with the most common DNA and genes. TCRdb, rather than the study authors, made the V and J calls. The sample profile shows roughly 380,000 distinct CDR3 sequences; about 19% of them were found once. The ten top clones hold around 4% of the sample.

The study at large found these results: Sample size was not statistically predetermined, and blinding of investigators to group allocation was not performed. Blood samples also contained most of the expanded thyroid clonotypes (frequency above 0.001), which suggests that blood repertoires may reflect thyroid immune responses. In validation, the model predicted progression to ophthalmopathy with about 71% sensitivity and 72% to 75% specificity, a median of about 6 months before onset. In cross-validation, a model built on a 13 V-J signature told ophthalmopathy apart from stable hyperthyroidism with 85% to 90% sensitivity and about 81% specificity, and in testing the same model reached 80%/75%.

This clonotype was observed many times. Its antigen has not been determined. One base away there is no much larger clone; base qualities are not given. Stable Graves' hyperthyroidism was defined as no progression to ophthalmopathy during 18 months of follow-up. The hyperthyroidism patients were between 18 and 65 years old and newly diagnosed, with a disease duration of less than 2 months. Any patient with an uncontrolled infection, another autoimmune disease, pregnancy or lactation was excluded. Diagnoses relied on clinical symptoms, serum thyroxine and TRAb, thyroid ultrasound and orbital computed tomography. Ficoll-Paque density gradient centrifugation was used to isolate PBMCs from about 9.4 ml of fresh peripheral blood. Total RNA was extracted with Trizol reagent, and quality was checked on an Agilent 2100 Bioanalyzer. The CDR3 spans 14 residues, from the cysteine through the phenylalanine. CDR3 DNA only is kept here, 42 bases in frame from base 1. V gives up 0 bases and J gives up 3 bases, and the segment between their germline ends measures 8 bases. The CDR1 and CDR2 encoded by the germline V gene (reference sequence) are DFQATT and SNEGSKA.

In this chain, TRBV20-1 is recombined with TRBJ1-4; no D segment can be confidently identified. Sample: blood. This TCR was sampled from a young woman with Graves' hyperthyroidism. The encoded CDR3 is CSARDRVANEKLFF. Here is the DNA: TGCAGTGCTAGAGATAGGGTAGCTAATGAAAAACTGTTTTTT.